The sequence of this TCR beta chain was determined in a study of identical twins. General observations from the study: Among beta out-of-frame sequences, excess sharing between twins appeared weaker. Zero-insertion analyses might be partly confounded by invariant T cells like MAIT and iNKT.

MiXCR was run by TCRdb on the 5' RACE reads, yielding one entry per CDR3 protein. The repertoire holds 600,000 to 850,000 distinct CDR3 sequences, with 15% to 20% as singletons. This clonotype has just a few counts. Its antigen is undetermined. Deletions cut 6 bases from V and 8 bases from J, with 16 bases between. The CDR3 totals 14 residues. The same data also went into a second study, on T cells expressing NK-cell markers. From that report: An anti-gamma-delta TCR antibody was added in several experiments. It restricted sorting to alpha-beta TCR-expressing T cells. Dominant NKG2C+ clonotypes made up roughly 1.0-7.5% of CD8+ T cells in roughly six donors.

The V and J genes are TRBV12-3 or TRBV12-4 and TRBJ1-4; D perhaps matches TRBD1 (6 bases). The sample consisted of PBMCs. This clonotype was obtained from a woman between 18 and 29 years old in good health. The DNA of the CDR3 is TGTGCCAGCAGACCGAACAGGGTACAGGAAAAACTGTTTTTT. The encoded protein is CASRPNRVQEKLFF.